This record concerns one T cell receptor (beta chain) sequence. This clonotype was recorded a few times. What antigen it recognizes has not been identified. No base-level quality is on record; no much larger clone is a single base apart. This record belongs to a study of T cells after yellow fever vaccination (dated by TCRdb to between 2018 and 2021). Study-wide context: The SMART-Seq v4 Ultra Low Input RNA kit was used to prepare libraries from fractions with low cell numbers. To follow T-cell clones before and after primary and booster YFV17D yellow fever vaccination, bulk TCR alpha and beta repertoires were sequenced over time. Two healthy male donors, one aged 18 to 30 and one aged 30 to 40 years, were included in the cohort. Bulk PBMC replicates and cell subsets were isolated from blood drawn at multiple timepoints before and after both primary and secondary immunization. What the authors observed across the whole study: Computational filtering was needed because FACS-sorted repertoires could contain abundant contaminating clonotypes from the bulk population. Compared with the primary T-cell response, the secondary T-cell response was faster but weaker, reaching its peak on day 5 rather than on day 15. After the booster, most of the clones that had expanded following primary vaccination were detected again (almost 98% of CD4 and 80% to 90% of CD8), which suggests that memory was broadly maintained. A small share of clonotypes occurred in both CD4 and CD8 compartments, likely arising from convergent recombination. The study included only two donors, which limits how far the findings can be generalized.

Interpreted using the paper, the treatment or condition label stands for: live attenuated yellow fever vaccine strain. A standard Ficoll-Paque protocol was used to isolate PBMCs from peripheral blood. Dynabeads CD4 and CD8 positive selection kits were used to isolate CD4 and CD8 T-cell fractions. TriZol was used to extract RNA from bulk PBMCs, CD4 and CD8 fractions, and dextramer-positive and dextramer-negative fractions. The instrument given in TCRdb is Illumina NovaSeq 6000. TCR cDNA was synthesized by 5'RACE template switching, which introduced a universal primer site and unique molecular identifiers. cDNA synthesis was primed from both the TCR alpha and TCR beta constant segments. Libraries were amplified in two PCR steps, with sample barcodes and sequencing adapters added in the second step. Libraries were sequenced on Illumina HiSeq 2500 (2x100 bp) or NovaSeq (2x150 bp). Turning to the authors' computational methods: MIGEC handled demultiplexing of reads and collapsing into UMI consensus sequences, while MiXCR performed V(D)J alignment. Clonotypes responding to the vaccine were identified with edgeR on replicate PBMC samples, with the criteria of FDR below 0.01 and a log2 fold change above 5 up to day 15. Each bulk clonotype was labeled CD4 or CD8 based on which sequenced repertoire, CD4 or CD8, contained the clonotype at higher abundance. The public reads were reprocessed in TCRdb via fastp at Q25 and MiXCR, keeping in-frame beta chains. Records with the same CDR3 protein are collapsed into one entry carrying the most frequent genes and DNA. The V and J calls were not made by the authors but by TCRdb's processing. This sample is represented by about 340,000 distinct CDR3 sequences; roughly an eighth of them were singletons. 3.2% of the sample rests with the top ten.

Via the germline V gene (reference sequence), CDR1 is DFQATT and CDR2 SNEGSKA. The CDR3 covers 14 residues, taking in both the cysteine and the phenylalanine. Of the read, only the CDR3 DNA is kept; its 42 bases are in frame from base 1. The V and J ends are trimmed by 5 bases and 1 base, leaving 13 bases between them. This specimen was CD4+ T cells sorted from PBMCs, taken 15 days after the yellow fever booster vaccination. The V and J genes are TRBV20-1 and TRBJ2-3; TRBD1 is perhaps the D gene, given 5 matching bases. This TCR was recovered from a man younger than 35 who received the YFV17D yellow fever vaccine. The sequenced DNA is TGCAGTGCTCAGCTTCCGACAGGCACAGATACGCAGTATTTT. Translated, this is CSAQLPTGTDTQYF.